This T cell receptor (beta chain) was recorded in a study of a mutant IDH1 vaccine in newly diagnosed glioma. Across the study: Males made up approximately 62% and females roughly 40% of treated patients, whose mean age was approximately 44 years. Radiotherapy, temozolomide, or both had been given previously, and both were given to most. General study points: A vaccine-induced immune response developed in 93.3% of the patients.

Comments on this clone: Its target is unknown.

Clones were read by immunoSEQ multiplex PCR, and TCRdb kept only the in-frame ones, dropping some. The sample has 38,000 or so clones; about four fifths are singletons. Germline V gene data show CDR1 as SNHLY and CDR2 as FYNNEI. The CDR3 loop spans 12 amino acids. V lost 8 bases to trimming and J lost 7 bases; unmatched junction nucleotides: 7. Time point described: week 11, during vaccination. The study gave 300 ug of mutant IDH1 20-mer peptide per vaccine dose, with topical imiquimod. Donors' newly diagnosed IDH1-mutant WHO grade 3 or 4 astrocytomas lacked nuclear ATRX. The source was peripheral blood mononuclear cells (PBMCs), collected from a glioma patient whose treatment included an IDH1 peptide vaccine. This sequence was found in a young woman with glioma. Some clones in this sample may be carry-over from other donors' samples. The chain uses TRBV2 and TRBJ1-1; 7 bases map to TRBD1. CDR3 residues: CASGSGGVEAFF. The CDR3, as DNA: TGTGCCAGCGGTTCAGGGGGGGTTGAAGCTTTCTTT. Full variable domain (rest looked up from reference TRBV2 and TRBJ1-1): EPEVTQTPSHQVTQMGQEVILRCVPISNHLYFYWYRQILGQKVEFLVSFYNNEISEKSEIFDDQFSVERPDGSNFTLKIRSTKLEDSAMYFCASGSGGVEAFFGQGTRLTVV.